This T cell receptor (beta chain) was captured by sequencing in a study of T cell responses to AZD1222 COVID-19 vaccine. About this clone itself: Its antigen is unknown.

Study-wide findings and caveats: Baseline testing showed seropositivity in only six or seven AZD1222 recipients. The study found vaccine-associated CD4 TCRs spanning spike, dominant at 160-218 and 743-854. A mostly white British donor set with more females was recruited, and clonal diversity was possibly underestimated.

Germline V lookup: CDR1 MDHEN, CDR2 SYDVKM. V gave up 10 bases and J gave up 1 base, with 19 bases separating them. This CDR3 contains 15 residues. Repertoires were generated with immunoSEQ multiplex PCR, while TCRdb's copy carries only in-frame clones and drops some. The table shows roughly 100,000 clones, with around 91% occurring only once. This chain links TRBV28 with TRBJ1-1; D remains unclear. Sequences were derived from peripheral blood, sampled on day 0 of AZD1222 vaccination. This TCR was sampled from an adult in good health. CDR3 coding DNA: TGTGCCACCGACCTTATTGGACGGGAGAACACTGAAGCTTTCTTT. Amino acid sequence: CATDLIGRENTEAFF.